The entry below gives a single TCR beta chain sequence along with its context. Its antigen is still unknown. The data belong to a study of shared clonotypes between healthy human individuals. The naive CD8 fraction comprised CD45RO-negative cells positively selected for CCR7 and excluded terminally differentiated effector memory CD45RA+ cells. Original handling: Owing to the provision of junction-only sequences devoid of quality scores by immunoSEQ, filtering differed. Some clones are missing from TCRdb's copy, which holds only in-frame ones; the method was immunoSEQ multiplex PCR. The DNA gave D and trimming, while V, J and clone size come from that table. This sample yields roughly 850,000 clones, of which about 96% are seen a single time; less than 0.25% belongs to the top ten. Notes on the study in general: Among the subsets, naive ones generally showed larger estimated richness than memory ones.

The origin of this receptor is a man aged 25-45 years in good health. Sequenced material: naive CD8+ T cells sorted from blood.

CDR3 protein: CASSLGLAGVLGEQFF. CDR3 nucleotides: TGTGCCAGCAGTTTAGGGCTAGCGGGAGTCCTCGGTGAGCAGTTCTTC. The chain uses TRBV27 and TRBJ2-1, with TRBD2 matching over 10 bases. This CDR3 has 16 residues. V lost 2 bases and J lost 9; bases outside the gene matches: 10. Looked up from germline, CDR1 is MNHEY and CDR2 is SMNVEV (reference sequence).